This T cell receptor beta chain comes out of a study of CD8+ T cells in alopecia areata. This clone was seen only a few times. Gene names and germline match the mouse. Coverage ceases 4 residues before the CDR3 finishes, and the germline J gene fills in the end. The junction had 6 bases not matched to a gene; V was cut back by 3 bases and J by 3 bases. Looked up from germline, CDR1 is NSQYPW and CDR2 is LRSPGD (reference sequence). The CDR3 extends over 16 amino acids. Isolated RNA was reverse transcribed into cDNA used as the sequencing template. The assay was immunoSEQ multiplex PCR, and TCRdb's table has in-frame clones only and misses some. The sample was found to contain around 110,000 clones, and every one recurs.

This clonotype originated in a C3H/HeJ mouse with alopecia areata. Strain MHC haplotype: H2-k. The V gene is TRBV1, the J gene TRBJ2-2; 8 bases fit TRBD2. The material sequenced was lesional skin. The CDR3 DNA, read in part, is TGCACCTGCAGTGCGGCGGGGGGGCGTGACACCGGG. Its translation is CTCSAAGGRDTG. The full-length CDR3 reads as CTCSAAGGRDTGQLYF.